Each of the 32 T cell receptor beta chains below was sequenced from the same sample in a study of PD-1 blockade in mismatch repair-deficient tumors. Clones were read by immunoSEQ multiplex PCR, and TCRdb kept only the in-frame ones, dropping some. The table includes about 84,000 clones, over 70% detected once. Material: peripheral blood, obtained 12 weeks after starting pembrolizumab. All receptors come from an adult with mismatch repair-deficient cancer.

V gene TRBV10-3 combines with J gene TRBJ2-3; 13 nucleotides agree with TRBD2. The ends lost 6 bases at V and 3 bases at J; junction bases unmatched: 3. Germline V CDR1 and CDR2: ENHRY, SYGVKD. This CDR3 contains 15 residues. CDR3 bases: TGTGCCATCAGACAGGGACTAGCGGGAACAGATACGCAGTATTTT. It specifies CAIRQGLAGTDTQYF.

This rearrangement joins TRBV30 to TRBJ1-1; D gene unclear. Germline V lookup: CDR1 GTSNPN, CDR2 SVGIG (reference sequence). This CDR3 has 11 amino acids. V was shortened by 3 bases and J by 11 bases, with 13 bases between the two germline ends. CDR3 residues: CAWRSRLGAFF. The CDR3, as DNA: TGTGCCTGGAGAAGTAGGCTGGGCGCTTTCTTT.

This chain uses TRBV5-1 with TRBJ1-4, with D uncertain. The CDR3 spans 14 residues. With 4 bases removed from V and 0 bases from J, the gap between germline ends came to 7 bases. Germline CDR1 SGHRS, CDR2 YFSETQ. The CDR3 is CASSLGTTNEKLFF. DNA of the CDR3: TGCGCCAGCAGCCTGGGTACAACTAATGAAAAACTGTTTTTT.

The V and J genes are TRBV30 and TRBJ2-5; D is perhaps TRBD1 or TRBD2 (6 bases each). This CDR3 is 12 amino acids long. The germline V and J ends were trimmed by 0 bases and 5 bases, with 7 bases remaining between them. In germline, CDR1 is GTSNPN, CDR2 SVGIG (reference sequence). This CDR3 reads CAWSVGGETQYF. CDR3 sequence (DNA): TGTGCCTGGAGTGTAGGGGGGGAGACCCAGTACTTC.

With regard to this clone: Other DNA sequences in this sample translate to the same CDR3. The DNA for the CDR3 is TGTGCCAGCTCGCCAGAGAGGGGCGGAAAACTGTTTTTT. Translated: CASSPERGGKLFF. This sequence joins TRBV18 and TRBJ1-4; D possibly corresponds to TRBD1 (5 bases). CDR3 size: 13 residues. Per germline, CDR1 KGHSH and CDR2 LQKENI. Trimming removed 6 bases from V and 10 bases from J, with 15 bases in between.

The chain employs TRBV18 and TRBJ2-1, with D uncertain. Trimming removed 3 bases from V and 0 bases from J, with 3 bases in between. Germline V gene sequence: CDR1 KGHSH, CDR2 LQKENI. The CDR3 is made up of 13 amino acids. The CDR3 region is CASSPLSYNEQFF. The CDR3 DNA reads as TGTGCCAGCTCACCGCTCTCCTACAATGAGCAGTTCTTC.

The chain has TRBV11-2 and TRBJ2-2, with a weak D call TRBD1 (5 bases). The V end was cut by 1 base, the J end by 5 bases, with 11 bases between. This CDR3 has 15 amino acids. Germline V gene data show CDR1 as SGHAT and CDR2 as FQNNGV. CDR3 in DNA: TGTGCCAGCAGCTTAGTCAGGGTGGCTACCGGGGAGCTGTTTTTT. Protein sequence: CASSLVRVATGELFF.

V and J are TRBV5-4 and TRBJ2-3; D gene uncertain. Germline assignment: CDR1 SGHNT and CDR2 YYREEE (reference sequence). This CDR3 spans 15 amino acids. Trimming removed 0 bases from V and 0 bases from J, with 8 bases in between. The chain's CDR3 is CASSLERPSTDTQYF. The CDR3 DNA reads TGTGCCAGCAGCTTGGAGAGACCCAGCACAGATACGCAGTATTTT.

The chain couples TRBV19 to TRBJ2-7; D is unresolved. CDR3 size: 13 residues. V gave up 3 bases and J gave up 6 bases, with 12 bases separating them. The V gene's germline CDR1 is LNHDA and CDR2 SQIVND (reference sequence). DNA of the CDR3: TGTGCCAGTAGTATGCCCCCTAGTTCCGAGCAGTACTTC. It translates to CASSMPPSSEQYF.

The CDR3 sequence is CASSETQGSQPQHF. CDR3 DNA sequence: TGTGCCAGCAGCGAGACACAGGGATCCCAGCCCCAGCATTTT. The V call is TRBV11-2, the J call TRBJ1-5; D is possibly TRBD1 (6 bases). Trimming stripped 5 bases from V and 7 bases from J, with 15 bases between. The CDR3 loop spans 14 amino acids. Germline CDR1 SGHAT, CDR2 FQNNGV.

This clone was counted once. This chain connects TRBV29-1 to TRBJ1-1; D is perhaps TRBD1 (6 bases). Looked up from germline, CDR1 is SQVTM and CDR2 is ANQGSEA. V dropped 6 bases and J dropped 1 base, with 18 bases sitting between them. CDR3 size: 15 residues. The CDR3 protein is CSVPGQLGWNTEAFF. In nucleotides, the CDR3 is TGCAGCGTACCCGGACAGTTAGGGTGGAACACTGAAGCTTTCTTT.

V gene TRBV15 combines with J gene TRBJ2-3; TRBD2 aligns across 9 bases. This CDR3 region has 18 residues. Trimming at V came to 1 base and at J to 0 bases, leaving 8 bases not matched to a gene. Germline loops: CDR1 LNHNV, CDR2 YYDKDF (reference sequence). Written as DNA, the CDR3 is TGTGCCACCAGCAGAGGTGAGACTAGCGGCGCTAGCACAGATACGCAGTATTTT. Its translation: CATSRGETSGASTDTQYF.

The chain joins TRBV5-1 to TRBJ2-3; possibly TRBD1 for D (5 bases). The CDR3 spans 17 residues. The germline V gene encodes CDR1 SGHRS and CDR2 YFSETQ. Deletions cut 0 bases from V and 2 bases from J, with 16 bases between. The CDR3 DNA sequence: TGCGCCAGCAGCTTGGATAGGGGCCCAAAATTCACAGATACGCAGTATTTT. This codes for CASSLDRGPKFTDTQYF.

The count of this clone is one. The chain has TRBV4-3 and TRBJ2-5, with TRBD2 identical over 8 bases. The germline gives CDR1 LGHNA, CDR2 YSLEER. This CDR3 is 18 amino acids long. V lost 3 bases, J lost 1 base, and 13 bases stayed unmatched. CDR3 bases: TGCGCCAGCAGCCAGAATCTAAGGGCGGGAGGTCTCCAAGAGACCCAGTACTTC. As protein: CASSQNLRAGGLQETQYF.

The chain has TRBV7-9 and TRBJ2-7; D is possibly TRBD1 (6 bases). Trimming left V 5 bases short and J 4 bases short, with 18 bases between. In germline, CDR1 is SEHNR, CDR2 FQNEAQ (reference sequence). The CDR3 covers 15 residues. The chain's CDR3 is CASSPSHRVGYEQYF. The CDR3 bases are TGTGCCAGCAGCCCCTCCCACAGGGTCGGTTACGAGCAGTACTTC.

This chain connects TRBV9 to TRBJ1-1; D remains ambiguous. Germline loops: CDR1 SGDLS, CDR2 YYNGEE. CDR3 size: 14 residues. V was clipped by 1 base and J by 1 base, with 8 bases between them. The CDR3 nucleotides are TGTGCCAGCAGCGTAAACGCGGGGAACACTGAAGCTTTCTTT. It codes for CASSVNAGNTEAFF.

The V gene is TRBV6-4, the J gene TRBJ2-3; maybe TRBD1 (5 bases). V lost 5 bases, J lost 3 bases, and 9 bases lay in between. CDR3 length: 13 residues. Germline CDR1 is MRHNA and CDR2 is SNTAGT. In DNA, the CDR3 is TGTGCCAGCAGTTTCAGGGCTACAGATACGCAGTATTTT. Amino acids: CASSFRATDTQYF.

V and J are TRBV7-9 and TRBJ2-7, with 9 bases matching TRBD2. After removal of 4 bases from V and 2 bases from J, the junction contained 3 bases not matched to a gene. Per germline, CDR1 SEHNR and CDR2 FQNEAQ (reference sequence). This CDR3 comprises 14 residues. CDR3 sequence (DNA): TGTGCCAGCAGCTCAGCGGGGGGAGCCTACGAGCAGTACTTC. This codes for CASSSAGGAYEQYF.

This sequence joins TRBV6-1 and TRBJ2-7, with D hard to call. Trimming removed 6 bases from V and 1 base from J, with 16 bases in between. The length of the CDR3 is 15 residues. The germline V gene has CDR1 MNHNS and CDR2 SASEGT. The CDR3 DNA reads as TGTGCCAGCAGCCCCGGTGAAGGCTCTTCCTACGAGCAGTACTTC. This gives the protein CASSPGEGSSYEQYF.

The rearrangement links TRBV4-1 to TRBJ1-4; 7 nucleotides line up with TRBD1. The junction had 1 base not matched to a gene; V was cut back by 3 bases and J by 6 bases. Germline V lookup: CDR1 MGHRA, CDR2 YSYEKL. CDR3 size: 13 residues. The CDR3 region is CASSQRGHEKLFF. CDR3 coding DNA: TGCGCCAGCAGCCAGAGGGGGCATGAAAAACTGTTTTTT.

The J gene is TRBJ2-1, the V gene TRBV7-9, with D uncertain. Looked up from germline, CDR1 is SEHNR and CDR2 is FQNEAQ (reference sequence). CDR3 length equals 12 residues. Trimming took 3 bases from V and 7 from J, leaving 7 bases between them. The CDR3 region has the DNA TGTGCCAGCAGCTTCACCGGGAATGAGCAGTTCTTC. Its protein is CASSFTGNEQFF.

This clone was counted a single time. The CDR3 region has the DNA TGTGCCAGCTCACCACTCGGGACTAGCGGCCTCAGAGATACGCAGTATTTT. This encodes CASSPLGTSGLRDTQYF. The chain combines TRBV18 with TRBJ2-3; 11 positions match TRBD2. Trimming removed 1 base from V and 5 bases from J; junction bases left unmatched: 8. Germline CDR1 reads KGHSH; CDR2 reads LQKENI. This CDR3 is 17 amino acids long.

V and J are TRBV9 and TRBJ2-5; D ambiguous. The CDR3 length is 12 residues. Trimming left V 4 bases short and J 2 bases short, with 6 bases between. Germline-derived CDR1 and CDR2 are SGDLS and YYNGEE. The CDR3 reads CASSSDQETQYF. The CDR3 coding sequence is TGTGCCAGCAGCTCTGATCAAGAGACCCAGTACTTC.

The gene calls are TRBV6-1 and TRBJ1-5; no definite D call. V was trimmed by 7 bases and J by 3 bases, leaving 13 bases between them. The germline CDR1 and CDR2 sequences are MNHNS and SASEGT. The CDR3 is 14 amino acids. The CDR3 coding sequence is TGTGCCAGCAACCCACGGCAGCCCAATCAGCCCCAGCATTTT. This translates into CASNPRQPNQPQHF.

This clone has only a few counts. The genes are TRBV5-6 and TRBJ2-7; either TRBD1 or TRBD2 may supply D (5 bases each). Deletions cut 10 bases from V and 6 bases from J, with 20 bases between. The CDR3 loop spans 13 amino acids. Looked up from germline, CDR1 is SGHDT and CDR2 is YYEEEE. The CDR3 region is CAGSTGAWGEQYF. The CDR3 DNA reads as TGTGCCGGGTCAACCGGGGCCTGGGGCGAGCAGTACTTC. The full variable domain, completed using reference TRBV5-6 and TRBJ2-7, is DAGVTQSPTHLIKTRGQQVTLRCSPKSGHDTVSWYQQALGQGPQFIFQYYEEEERQRGNFPDRFSGHQFPNYSSELNVNALLLGDSALYLCAGSTGAWGEQYFGPGTRLTVT.

This clone was seen once. This chain links TRBV27 with TRBJ2-1; 11 positions match TRBD1. In germline, CDR1 is MNHEY, CDR2 SMNVEV (reference sequence). The CDR3 covers 13 residues. With V trimmed by 6 bases and J by 5 bases, 0 bases remained unmatched. CDR3 nucleotides: TGTGCCAGCAGGGGACAGGGGGACAATGAGCAGTTCTTC. The encoded protein is CASRGQGDNEQFF.

There are a few counts of this clone. This chain links TRBV11-2 with TRBJ1-1, with D perhaps matching TRBD1 (5 bases). V dropped 3 bases and J dropped 6 bases, with 14 bases sitting between them. The CDR3 consists of 14 residues. The germline V gene encodes CDR1 SGHAT and CDR2 FQNNGV. CDR3 DNA: TGTGCCAGCAGCTTGACAGTCCCCAAGCCTGAAGCTTTCTTT. Amino acid sequence: CASSLTVPKPEAFF. The full variable domain, its missing parts supplied by reference TRBV11-2 and TRBJ1-1, is EAGVAQSPRYKIIEKRQSVAFWCNPISGHATLYWYQQILGQGPKLLIQFQNNGVVDDSQLPKDRFSAERLKGVDSTLKIQPAKLEDSAVYLCASSLTVPKPEAFFGQGTRLTVV.

The chain links TRBV5-1 to TRBJ2-3; perhaps D is TRBD1 or TRBD2 (5 bases each). CDR3 size: 14 residues. Looked up from germline, CDR1 is SGHRS and CDR2 is YFSETQ. With 3 bases removed from V and 1 base from J, the gap between germline ends came to 9 bases. As DNA, the CDR3 is TGCGCCAGCAGCTGGGGGTCAGGCACAGATACGCAGTATTTT. This codes for CASSWGSGTDTQYF.

The chain carries TRBV5-4 and TRBJ2-5; 11 bases are shared with TRBD2. CDR1 SGHNT and CDR2 YYREEE come from the germline V gene (reference sequence). The CDR3 has 16 amino acids. V was clipped by 5 bases and J by 5 bases; unmatched bases: 11. The CDR3 nucleotides are TGTGCCAGCAGACCTACTAGCGGGAGTTCTAGGGAGACCCAGTACTTC. It codes for CASRPTSGSSRETQYF.

The chain recombines TRBV7-8 with TRBJ2-3; D is perhaps TRBD2 (6 bases). V was trimmed by 3 bases and J by 3 bases, leaving 13 bases between them. The length of the CDR3 is 15 residues. CDR1 is SGHVS, CDR2 FQNEAQ, per germline. The CDR3 DNA follows: TGTGCCAGCAGCTTCGGGAGTTTGCGTACAGATACGCAGTATTTT. Protein product: CASSFGSLRTDTQYF.

This rearrangement joins TRBV5-8 to TRBJ2-7; D remains ambiguous. In germline, CDR1 is SGHTS, CDR2 YDEGEE. The CDR3 runs 14 residues. V lost 0 bases and J lost 2, with 9 bases in between. CDR3 amino acids: CASSLGGQTYEQYF. The CDR3 coding sequence is TGTGCCAGCAGCTTGGGTGGCCAGACCTACGAGCAGTACTTC.

The chain joins TRBV4-1 to TRBJ1-4, with 8 bases that match TRBD1. CDR3 size: 17 residues. The germline V gene has CDR1 MGHRA and CDR2 YSYEKL. J gave up 5 bases and V 2 bases, and 10 bases lay outside the gene matches. The CDR3 coding sequence is TGCGCCAGCAGCCAACGAAGGCAGGGGGCTCCCAATGAAAAACTGTTTTTT. Translated, it gives CASSQRRQGAPNEKLFF.